The next 9 T cell receptor beta chains were all read from a single sample in a study of OX40 agonist ivuxolimab in advanced cancers. Measured with immunoSEQ multiplex PCR; TCRdb has only the in-frame clones, and not every one. Of several thousand clones in the sample, about 80% were seen once. The source was CD4+ or CD8+ T cells sorted from blood, collected in a trial of the OX40 agonist ivuxolimab. Receptor source: an adult with an advanced solid tumor such as melanoma, head and neck, liver or kidney cancer.

The chain joins TRBV5-5 to TRBJ2-2; the D gene could be TRBD1 or TRBD2 (6 bases each). The V end lost 7 bases, the J end lost 1 base, and 14 bases lay between the germline ends. Germline CDR1 reads SGHKS; CDR2 reads YYEKEE (reference sequence). CDR3 length equals 15 residues. The CDR3 is CASHHGGLNTGELFF. CDR3 in DNA: TGTGCCAGCCACCACGGGGGCCTGAACACCGGGGAGCTGTTTTTT.

This chain joins TRBV18 and TRBJ1-2; weak D call: TRBD1 (5 bases). The CDR3 is 14 residues long. The V end was cut by 5 bases, the J end by 2 bases, with 12 bases between. The V gene's germline CDR1 is KGHSH and CDR2 LQKENI. The CDR3 protein is CASSGWGDNYGYTF. The DNA of the CDR3 is TGTGCCAGCTCAGGTTGGGGGGACAACTATGGCTACACCTTC. The whole variable domain, filled in from reference TRBV18 and TRBJ1-2, reads NAGVMQNPRHLVRRRGQEARLRCSPMKGHSHVYWYRQLPEEGLKFMVYLQKENIIDESGMPKERFSAEFPKEGPSILRIQQVVRGDSAAYFCASSGWGDNYGYTFGSGTRLTVV.

For the CDR3, the DNA is TGTGCCAGCAGCTTAGGGGATGGCTACACCTTC. The encoded protein is CASSLGDGYTF. V usage is TRBV7-9 and J usage is TRBJ1-2; D unresolved. The CDR3 spans 11 residues. Germline V gene data show CDR1 as SEHNR and CDR2 as FQNEAQ (reference sequence). Trimming took 1 base from V and 6 from J, leaving 3 bases between them.

The CDR3 spells CASSDRQALTRETQYF. The CDR3 region has the DNA TGTGCCAGCAGTGATCGGCAAGCCTTAACACGCGAGACCCAGTACTTC. J is TRBJ2-5 and V is TRBV2; unclear D gene. This CDR3 has 16 amino acids. Trimming stripped 3 bases from V and 5 bases from J, with 19 bases between. The germline V gene encodes CDR1 SNHLY and CDR2 FYNNEI.

The rearrangement uses TRBV5-5 and TRBJ2-5; D is unresolved. The germline V and J ends were trimmed by 4 bases and 5 bases, with 18 bases remaining between them. Germline CDR1 and CDR2: SGHKS and YYEKEE (reference sequence). This CDR3 comprises 15 residues. The CDR3 protein is CASSRLGTGAETQYF. In DNA form, the CDR3 reads TGTGCCAGCAGCAGGTTAGGCACCGGAGCGGAGACCCAGTACTTC. The full variable domain, with the rest looked up from reference TRBV5-5 and TRBJ2-5, is DAGVTQSPTHLIKTRGQQVTLRCSPISGHKSVSWYQQVLGQGPQFIFQYYEKEERGRGNFPDRFSARQFPNYSSELNVNALLLGDSALYLCASSRLGTGAETQYFGPGTRLLVL.

This chain uses TRBV27 with TRBJ2-7; the D is unclear. The V and J ends lost 5 bases and 2 bases respectively, with 13 bases between them. Germline-derived CDR1 and CDR2 are MNHEY and SMNVEV (reference sequence). The CDR3 spans 14 residues. CDR3: CASSLSLNAYEQYF. Written as DNA, the CDR3 is TGTGCCAGCAGTCTCAGCCTAAATGCCTACGAGCAGTACTTC.

V gene TRBV9 combines with J gene TRBJ1-2, with 11 bases that match TRBD1. Germline V lookup: CDR1 SGDLS, CDR2 YYNGEE. V gave up 3 bases and J gave up 0 bases; unmatched junction bases: 10. This CDR3 region has 18 residues. In nucleotides, the CDR3 is TGTGCCAGCAGCGCGACGGGACAGGGGGGTTCAGCTAACTATGGCTACACCTTC. Protein product: CASSATGQGGSANYGYTF.

This clone occurred once. The V and J genes are TRBV28 and TRBJ2-7, with a possible D match to TRBD1 (6 bases). The CDR3 contains 14 residues. Trimming removed 9 bases at V and 2 bases at J, with 17 bases between. Germline CDR1 reads MDHEN; CDR2 reads SYDVKM. The CDR3 loop reads CASLNRDQTYEQYF. The CDR3 DNA is TGTGCCAGTCTAAACAGGGACCAAACCTACGAGCAGTACTTC.

This clone was observed a single time. The V call is TRBV4-1, the J call TRBJ2-4; TRBD1 is a possible D gene (5 bases). In germline, CDR1 is MGHRA, CDR2 YSYEKL. The ends were cut back, 1 base at V and 0 bases at J, with 16 bases in the middle. This CDR3 region has 18 residues. In nucleotides, the CDR3 is TGCGCCAGCAGCCAAGTCCCAAGGGGCAGCCTAGCCAAAAACATTCAGTACTTC. Translated: CASSQVPRGSLAKNIQYF.